These 24 T cell receptor beta chains originate from one sample sequenced in a study of identical twins. One entry per CDR3 protein, called by TCRdb with MiXCR from the 5' RACE reads. This table holds roughly 1,500,000 distinct CDR3 sequences, under 35% found once. Sequenced material: cord blood. These TCRs come from a newborn girl in good health.

This chain uses TRBV20-1 with TRBJ2-3; 10 bases align to TRBD1. Germline values: CDR1 DFQATT, CDR2 SNEGSKA (reference sequence). V was clipped by 3 bases and J by 6 bases; unmatched bases: 9. The CDR3 is made up of 15 amino acids. The CDR3, as DNA: TGCAGTGCTAGCCCCGGGACAGGGGCCCGGGATACGCAGTATTTT. This gives the protein CSASPGTGARDTQYF.

This clonotype occurred a few times. This chain connects TRBV20-1 to TRBJ1-1, with D hard to call. The CDR3 is made up of 13 amino acids. Germline CDR1 is DFQATT and CDR2 is SNEGSKA (reference sequence). The ends were cut back, 5 bases at V and 10 bases at J, with 20 bases in the middle. The CDR3 bases are TGCAGTGCTGGTCCCCGGTTGATGGGCGTAGCTTTCTTT. Amino acid sequence: CSAGPRLMGVAFF.

This clonotype was detected only a few times. V gene TRBV29-1 combines with J gene TRBJ2-3; tentative D call: TRBD2 (7 bases). This CDR3 has 14 residues. Trimming took 8 bases from V and 4 from J, leaving 19 bases between them. The germline CDR1 and CDR2 sequences are SQVTM and ANQGSEA. DNA for the CDR3: TGCAGCACGTGGAGGGAGGGGGTCGCAGATACGCAGTATTTT. Translated, it gives CSTWREGVADTQYF.

This rearrangement joins TRBV24-1 to TRBJ2-1; D is unresolved. The CDR3 extends over 16 amino acids. Germline V gene sequence: CDR1 KGHDR, CDR2 SFDVKD. Trimming took 6 bases from V and 12 from J, leaving 26 bases between them. The CDR3 reads CATSPSWTIGLGGQFF. In nucleotides, the CDR3 is TGTGCCACCAGTCCTTCATGGACGATTGGATTGGGTGGGCAGTTCTTC.

The CDR3 region has the DNA TGCAGTGCTAGAGGTAAGGCGGCCTATGGCTACACCTTC. Translating it yields CSARGKAAYGYTF. V gene TRBV20-1 combines with J gene TRBJ1-2; D unclear. The V gene's germline CDR1 is DFQATT and CDR2 SNEGSKA (reference sequence). V was clipped by 1 base and J by 4 bases, with 10 bases between them. This CDR3 comprises 13 residues.

This clonotype was observed at least ten times. The rearrangement uses TRBV6-2 or TRBV6-3 and TRBJ1-2; D is ambiguous. Germline CDR1 is MNHEY and CDR2 is SVGEGT. The CDR3 has 13 amino acids. Trimming pared 2 bases from V and 4 bases from J, leaving 8 bases between. The chain's CDR3 is CASSYRVGYGYTF. The CDR3 DNA reads TGTGCCAGCAGTTACCGAGTAGGCTATGGCTACACCTTC.

The table lists this clonotype with a few counts. The chain combines TRBV2 with TRBJ2-1, with TRBD2 identical over 8 bases. This CDR3 has 15 residues. Trimming took 3 bases from V and 4 from J; bases not matched to a gene: 5. Germline loops: CDR1 SNHLY, CDR2 FYNNEI. The CDR3 nucleotides are TGTGCCAGCAGTGACGACACTAGCGGATACAATGAGCAGTTCTTC. It codes for CASSDDTSGYNEQFF.

This clonotype has just a few counts. V and J are TRBV6-5 and TRBJ2-3; TRBD1 agrees at 7 bases. V shed 6 bases, J shed 4 bases, and the junction held 7 bases outside the gene matches. Per germline, CDR1 MNHEY and CDR2 SVGAGI. The CDR3 is 14 residues long. This CDR3 is CASRSTGRADTQYF. The CDR3 nucleotides are TGTGCCAGCAGGTCGACAGGGCGGGCAGATACGCAGTATTTT.

The chain couples TRBV12-3 or TRBV12-4 to TRBJ2-7; 7 bases are a match to TRBD1. Trimming cost V 3 bases and J 0 bases; bases outside gene matches: 17. The CDR3 length is 19 residues. The DNA of the CDR3 is TGTGCCAGCAGTTTCCAGACAGGGCCCGCTACCCTACTCTCCTACGAGCAGTACTTC. This codes for CASSFQTGPATLLSYEQYF.

This clonotype was recorded once. One end of the junction is discordant with germline, which a read error may explain. CDR3 protein: CASSVRGLAADTEYF. The CDR3 coding sequence is TGTGCCAGCAGCGTTAGGGGACTAGCGGCAGATACGGAGTATTTT. The gene calls are TRBV9 and TRBJ2-3; 11 nucleotides align to TRBD2. There are 15 residues in the CDR3. Germline CDR1 and CDR2: SGDLS and YYNGEE.

J is TRBJ2-1 and V is TRBV2; D not resolved. Germline CDR1 and CDR2: SNHLY and FYNNEI. CDR3 length: 14 amino acids. The V end lost 8 bases, the J end lost 0 bases, and 11 bases lay between the germline ends. The CDR3, as DNA: TGTGCCAGCGGCTCGCGGCCCTCCTACAATGAGCAGTTCTTC. Translated, it gives CASGSRPSYNEQFF.

This clonotype came up a few times. The chain is built from TRBV7-9 and TRBJ2-4; 7 bases map to TRBD2. The CDR3 length is 17 residues. V was clipped by 2 bases and J by 0 bases; unmatched bases: 7. Germline loops: CDR1 SEHNR, CDR2 FQNEAQ (reference sequence). CDR3 region: CASSLMGGRLAKNIQYF. CDR3 coding DNA: TGTGCCAGCAGCTTAATGGGCGGGAGACTAGCCAAAAACATTCAGTACTTC.

This clonotype was seen a few times. J is TRBJ1-2 and V is TRBV29-1; TRBD1 might be the D (5 bases). The V gene lost 3 bases and the J gene lost 0 bases, with 14 bases spanning the gap. The CDR3 is 15 residues long. The germline V gene has CDR1 SQVTM and CDR2 ANQGSEA. The CDR3 coding sequence is TGCAGCGTTGACGGTGCAGGGCAAGCTAACTATGGCTACACCTTC. It translates to CSVDGAGQANYGYTF. The full variable domain, rest sourced from reference TRBV29-1 and TRBJ1-2, is SAVISQKPSRDICQRGTSLTIQCQVDSQVTMMFWYRQQPGQSLTLIATANQGSEATYESGFVIDKFPISRPNLTFSTLTVSNMSPEDSSIYLCSVDGAGQANYGYTFGSGTRLTVV.

Only a few counts were recorded for this clonotype. V gene TRBV6-5 combines with J gene TRBJ2-1, with 9 bases lining up with TRBD2. The V segment lost 5 bases and the J segment 7 bases; nucleotides outside the gene matches: 9. Germline CDR1 is MNHEY and CDR2 is SVGAGI. The CDR3 runs to 15 residues. CDR3 coding DNA: TGTGCCAGCAGTGGAATAGCGGGAGAACATAATGAGCAGTTCTTC. Its translation is CASSGIAGEHNEQFF.

V usage is TRBV3-1 and J usage is TRBJ1-4; 8 bases align to TRBD1. The CDR3 sequence is 16 residues long. V lost 2 bases and J lost 1; bases outside the gene matches: 3. CDR1 and CDR2 (germline): LGHDT, YNNKEL (reference sequence). CDR3 in amino acids: CASSQRTGLTNEKLFF. CDR3 bases: TGTGCCAGCAGCCAAAGGACAGGGTTAACTAATGAAAAACTGTTTTTT.

The chain uses TRBV28 and TRBJ2-1; TRBD2 is a possible D gene (6 bases). Trimming removed 6 bases from V and 7 bases from J, with 13 bases in between. CDR3 size: 13 residues. In germline, CDR1 is MDHEN, CDR2 SYDVKM. In DNA, the CDR3 is TGTGCCAGCAGCCCCATCCGGGGGAATGAGCAGTTCTTC. Translation: CASSPIRGNEQFF.

The chain couples TRBV11-2 to TRBJ2-4; D is perhaps TRBD1 (5 bases). Gene TRBJ2-5 matches the end of the DNA better, so the J call may be wrong. The CDR3 consists of 15 residues. Germline-derived CDR1 and CDR2 are SGHAT and FQNNGV. The CDR3: CASSFKSRGQETQYF. CDR3 coding DNA: TGTGCCAGCAGCTTTAAATCAAGGGGTCAAGAGACCCAGTACTTC.

V usage is TRBV7-2 and J usage is TRBJ2-7, with 13 bases that match TRBD2. The CDR3 runs to 17 residues. Trimming took 3 bases from V and 3 from J; bases not matched to a gene: 8. Per germline, CDR1 SGHTA and CDR2 FQGNSA. CDR3 nucleotide sequence: TGTGCCAGCAGCTTCCCCGGGACTAGCGGGACGTTCTACGAGCAGTACTTC. It is translated as CASSFPGTSGTFYEQYF.

This clonotype has ten or more counts. The J gene is TRBJ2-7, the V gene TRBV29-1; 10 positions match TRBD2. The CDR3 contains 12 residues. With V trimmed by 5 bases and J by 5 bases, 3 bases remained unmatched. Germline V gives CDR1 SQVTM, CDR2 ANQGSEA. This chain's CDR3 is CSVWLAGDEQYF. The CDR3 DNA reads as TGCAGCGTTTGGCTAGCGGGAGACGAGCAGTACTTC.

V is TRBV4-1 and J is TRBJ2-3, with 8 positions matching TRBD2. Per germline, CDR1 MGHRA and CDR2 YSYEKL. The J segment lost 1 base and the V segment lost 3 bases, leaving 9 bases of the junction unmatched. The CDR3 consists of 17 residues. The CDR3 sequence is CASSQEKRAGGTDTQYF. The CDR3, as DNA: TGCGCCAGCAGCCAGGAGAAAAGAGCGGGGGGCACAGATACGCAGTATTTT.

V and J are TRBV27 and TRBJ2-1; 11 bases line up with TRBD2. This CDR3 contains 16 residues. Looked up from germline, CDR1 is MNHEY and CDR2 is SMNVEV (reference sequence). Unmatched junction bases numbered 10, after V lost 4 bases and J lost 8 bases. This chain's CDR3 is CASSSRFTSGSHEQFF. The CDR3 DNA reads as TGTGCCAGCAGTTCCCGGTTCACTAGCGGGAGCCATGAGCAGTTCTTC.

The chain combines TRBV12-3 or TRBV12-4 with TRBJ1-1; TRBD1 might be the D (6 bases). This CDR3 is built from 15 residues. The V gene lost 5 bases and the J gene lost 1 base, with 14 bases spanning the gap. The CDR3 region has the DNA TGTGCCAGCAGTCGCCCAGGGGAGGCGAACACTGAAGCTTTCTTT. Encoded protein: CASSRPGEANTEAFF.

This clonotype was counted only a few times. The chain carries TRBV29-1 and TRBJ2-7; perhaps D is TRBD1 or TRBD2 (6 bases each). Germline CDR1 and CDR2: SQVTM and ANQGSEA. CDR3 size: 15 residues. V lost 3 bases, J lost 2 bases, and 17 bases lay in between. The CDR3 is CSVEDRGRRPYEQYF. The CDR3 DNA is TGCAGCGTTGAGGATCGGGGGCGCAGACCCTACGAGCAGTACTTC.

This chain connects TRBV5-5 to TRBJ1-5; D gene uncertain. The length of the CDR3 is 12 residues. CDR1 and CDR2 from the germline V gene are SGHKS and YYEKEE (reference sequence). V lost 4 bases to trimming and J lost 6 bases, with 8 bases between them. The CDR3 sequence: CASSLHGQPQHF. The CDR3 DNA reads as TGTGCCAGCAGCCTGCACGGTCAGCCCCAGCATTTT. Full variable domain (outside the CDR3, taken from reference TRBV5-5 and TRBJ1-5): DAGVTQSPTHLIKTRGQQVTLRCSPISGHKSVSWYQQVLGQGPQFIFQYYEKEERGRGNFPDRFSARQFPNYSSELNVNALLLGDSALYLCASSLHGQPQHFGDGTRLSIL.